The entry that follows covers one TCR beta chain sequence. Its antigen is not known. Germline-derived CDR1 and CDR2 are LNHDA and SQIVND (reference sequence). The ends were cut back, 6 bases at V and 1 base at J, with 10 bases in the middle. The CDR3 sequence is 14 residues long. The sample originates from a study of T cell repertoires in cytomegalovirus infection. For the study at large: The authors relied on CMV epitopes, both recently identified HLA-C-restricted and well-studied HLA-B-restricted. CMV infection together with matching HLA type was indicated by public TCR beta signatures. Study-wide findings and caveats: The ex vivo response was dominated by HLA-C-restricted CMV-specific TCR beta clonotypes.

One entry per CDR3 protein results from TCRdb running MiXCR on the reads. In the table there are approximately 990,000 distinct CDR3 sequences, 30% to 40% of which are singletons. V and J are TRBV19 and TRBJ1-5, with unresolved D. The starting material was cultured CD8+ T cells from PBMCs, obtained from culture after CMV antigen stimulation. The TCR was taken from a human donor in good health (CMV status not recorded). Some clones in this sample may be carry-over from other donors' samples. CDR3 residues: CASRLRESNQPQHF. The CDR3, as DNA: TGTGCCAGTAGGTTAAGGGAGAGCAATCAGCCCCAGCATTTT.